This T cell receptor (beta chain) was retrieved from a study of CD8 T cells in Susac syndrome. General study points: Susac-specific public clones numbered sixteen in total CD8+ repertoires (and roughly five in CD8+ TEMRA repertoires).

The CDR3 has 15 residues. V shed 3 bases and J shed 1 base, with 11 bases lying between them. The germline V gene encodes CDR1 SGDLS and CDR2 YYNGEE. With regard to this clonotype: Its target is not known.

Sequencing of TCR beta was performed on blood CD8+ T cells and on blood CD4+ T cells. The authors reverse transcribed about 0.45 to 1 ug RNA with random hexamers. TCRdb fed the immunoSEQ multiplex PCR reads into MiXCR, producing one record per CDR3 protein. The data show 75,000 to 80,000 distinct CDR3 sequences, with around 94% seen just once and approximately 0.49% held by the top ten. The sequence was collected from a human donor with Susac syndrome. Sequencing was carried out using CD8+ T cells from PBMCs. This rearrangement joins TRBV9 to TRBJ2-1; D unclear. CDR3 sequence (DNA): TGTGCCAGCAGCGGGCTCGTTGGATCCTACAATGAGCAGTTCTTC. As protein: CASSGLVGSYNEQFF.